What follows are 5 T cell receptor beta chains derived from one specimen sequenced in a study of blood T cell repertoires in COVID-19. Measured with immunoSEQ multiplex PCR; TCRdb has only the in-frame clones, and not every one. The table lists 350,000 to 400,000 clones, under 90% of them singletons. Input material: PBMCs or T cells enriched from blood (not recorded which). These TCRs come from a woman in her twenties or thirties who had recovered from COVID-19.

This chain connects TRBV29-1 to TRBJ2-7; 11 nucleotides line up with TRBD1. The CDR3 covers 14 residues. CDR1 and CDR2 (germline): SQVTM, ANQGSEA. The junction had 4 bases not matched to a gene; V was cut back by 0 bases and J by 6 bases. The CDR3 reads CSVEDYGTGGEQYF. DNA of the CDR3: TGCAGCGTTGAAGATTACGGGACAGGGGGCGAGCAGTACTTC.

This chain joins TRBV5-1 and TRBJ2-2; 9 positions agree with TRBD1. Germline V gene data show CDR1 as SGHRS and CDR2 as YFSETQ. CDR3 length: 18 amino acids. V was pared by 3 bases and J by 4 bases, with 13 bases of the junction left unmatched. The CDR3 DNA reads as TGCGCCAGCAGCTCTGGGACAGGGATGGTTGGCTCCACCGGGGAGCTGTTTTTT. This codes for CASSSGTGMVGSTGELFF.

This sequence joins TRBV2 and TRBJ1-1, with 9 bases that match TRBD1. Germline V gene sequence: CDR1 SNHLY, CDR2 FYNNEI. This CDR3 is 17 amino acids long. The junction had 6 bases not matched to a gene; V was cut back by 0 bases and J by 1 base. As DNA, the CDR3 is TGTGCCAGCAGTGAAGCTCATGGACAGGGGAGGAACACTGAAGCTTTCTTT. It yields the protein CASSEAHGQGRNTEAFF.

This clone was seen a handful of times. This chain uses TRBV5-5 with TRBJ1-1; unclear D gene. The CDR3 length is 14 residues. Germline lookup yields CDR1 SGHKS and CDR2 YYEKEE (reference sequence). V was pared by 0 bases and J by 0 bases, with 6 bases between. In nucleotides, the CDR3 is TGTGCCAGCAGCTTGGACATGATGAACACTGAAGCTTTCTTT. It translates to CASSLDMMNTEAFF.

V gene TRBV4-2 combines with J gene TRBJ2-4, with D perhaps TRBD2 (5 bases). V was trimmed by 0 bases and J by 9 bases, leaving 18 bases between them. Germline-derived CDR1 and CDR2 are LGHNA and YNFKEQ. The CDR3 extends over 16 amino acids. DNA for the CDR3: TGTGCCAGCAGCCAAGAAGGCGGTAGCGTAATGTCCATTCAGTACTTC. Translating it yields CASSQEGGSVMSIQYF.